The 14 T cell receptor beta chains below all came from one sample that was sequenced in a study of T-cell memory formation after mild COVID-19. MiXCR was run by TCRdb on the 5' RACE reads, yielding one entry per CDR3 protein. This table holds about 420,000 distinct CDR3 sequences, more than 20% found once. Sequenced: PBMCs or a T cell subset sorted from them (not recorded which). The receptors were gathered from an adult woman who had mild COVID-19 (a few samples of this study predate the infection). Cell type and time point are not known.

V is TRBV9 and J is TRBJ2-1; TRBD2 aligns across 10 bases. With 0 bases clipped from V and 8 bases from J, the junction kept 5 bases outside the gene matches. CDR1 is SGDLS and CDR2 is YYNGEE in the germline V gene. The CDR3 runs 15 residues. CDR3 sequence (DNA): TGTGCCAGCAGCGTAGCGGCTAGCGGGGGACATGAGCAGTTCTTC. It is translated as CASSVAASGGHEQFF.

This clonotype was seen only a few times. This chain joins TRBV21-1 and TRBJ2-7; the table's D call, TRBD1, was not checked against the DNA. TRBV21-1 is described as a pseudogene. CDR3 length equals 14 residues. CDR3 DNA sequence: TGTGCCAGCAGCAAAGTAACAGGGAGACACGAGCAGTACTTC. As protein: CASSKVTGRHEQYF.

This clonotype has only a few counts. A much larger clone lies a single base off, so this may be a read error. The chain combines TRBV7-2 with TRBJ2-7, with D hard to call. The CDR3 is made up of 13 amino acids. CDR1 is SGHTA and CDR2 is FQGNSA in the germline V gene. V shed 1 base and J shed 3 bases, with 7 bases lying between them. The CDR3 sequence: CASSLGADYEQYF. CDR3 DNA sequence: TGTGCCAGCAGCTTAGGAGCAGACTACGAGCAGTACTTC.

The chain uses TRBV18 and TRBJ2-7, with D perhaps TRBD1 or TRBD2 (5 bases each). The germline gives CDR1 KGHSH, CDR2 LQKENI. Trimming removed 4 bases at V and 3 bases at J, with 10 bases between. The CDR3 runs to 13 residues. CDR3 coding DNA: TGTGCCAGCTCACTGGGACCGGACTACGAGCAGTACTTC. Translation: CASSLGPDYEQYF.

On this clonotype itself: One end of the junction varies from germline; a read error may be responsible. This chain joins TRBV7-9 and TRBJ2-1; no clear D. The CDR3 consists of 11 residues. Germline CDR1 and CDR2: SEHNR and FQNEAQ (reference sequence). The CDR3 nucleotides read TGTGCCAGCAGCCCGGCCCGGTACTTGGTCTTC. This encodes CASSPARYLVF.

The chain joins TRBV5-1 to TRBJ1-6; possible D gene TRBD1, 5 bases. The CDR3 runs to 17 residues. V was trimmed by 0 bases and J by 8 bases, leaving 18 bases between them. Germline-derived CDR1 and CDR2 are SGHRS and YFSETQ. The CDR3 here is CASSLDLRGLGHSPLHF. The CDR3 nucleotides are TGCGCCAGCAGCTTGGACTTACGGGGGTTAGGCCATTCACCCCTCCACTTT.

The rearrangement joins TRBV6-5 to TRBJ2-7; 9 positions agree with TRBD1. Germline CDR1 and CDR2: MNHEY and SVGAGI. V was clipped by 0 bases and J by 6 bases; unmatched bases: 9. The CDR3 extends over 16 amino acids. CDR3 protein: CASSYSGTGTLGEQYF. The CDR3 nucleotides read TGTGCCAGCAGTTACTCGGGGACAGGGACGTTGGGCGAGCAGTACTTC.

The chain uses TRBV7-3 and TRBJ2-1, with 9 bases matching TRBD2. J lost 8 bases, V lost 0 bases, and 8 bases had no gene match. Germline CDR1 is SGHTA and CDR2 is FQGTGA. The CDR3 is 16 amino acids. The CDR3 spells CASSLTGREGRYEQFF. CDR3 DNA: TGTGCCAGCAGCTTAACGGGGCGGGAGGGCCGCTATGAGCAGTTCTTC.

This clonotype was counted only a few times. The rearrangement links TRBV7-8 to TRBJ2-3, with D maybe TRBD2 (6 bases). Deletions cut 2 bases from V and 2 bases from J, with 17 bases between. Germline CDR1 reads SGHVS; CDR2 reads FQNEAQ. CDR3 length equals 17 residues. The CDR3 DNA reads as TGTGCCAGCAGCTTACGAGTTCGGGGGAGTTACACAGATACGCAGTATTTT. Its translation: CASSLRVRGSYTDTQYF.

This clonotype turned up a few times. J is TRBJ2-7 and V is TRBV29-1; TRBD1 aligns across 9 bases. The CDR3 spans 12 residues. CDR1 is SQVTM, CDR2 ANQGSEA, per germline. The V gene end was trimmed by 5 bases and the J gene end by 6 bases; junction bases not matched to a gene: 5. The CDR3 sequence: CSVKGQGGEQYF. In nucleotides, the CDR3 is TGCAGCGTTAAGGGACAGGGCGGCGAGCAGTACTTC.

This clonotype was picked up a small number of times. The chain is built from TRBV20-1 and TRBJ1-1, with D maybe TRBD1 (5 bases). This CDR3 is built from 14 residues. V lost 3 bases, J lost 1 base, and 12 bases lay in between. CDR1 and CDR2 from the germline V gene are DFQATT and SNEGSKA (reference sequence). Here the CDR3 reads CSASAGRPNTEAFF. The CDR3, as DNA: TGCAGTGCTAGTGCGGGGCGTCCGAACACTGAAGCTTTCTTT.

CDR3 bases: TGTGCCAGCTCACCTGTCTCCCGCGGGACTAGCGGGAACTACGAGCAGTACTTC. This gives the protein CASSPVSRGTSGNYEQYF. This chain connects TRBV18 to TRBJ2-7; 13 bases are a match to TRBD2. CDR1 and CDR2 (germline): KGHSH, LQKENI. V lost 3 bases, J lost 3 bases, and 11 bases stayed unmatched. The CDR3 spans 18 residues.

J is TRBJ1-2 and V is TRBV29-1, with D maybe TRBD1 (5 bases). Per the germline V gene, CDR1 is SQVTM and CDR2 is ANQGSEA. This CDR3 contains 12 residues. V lost 6 bases, J lost 2 bases, and 10 bases lay in between. CDR3 protein: CSVAGTNYGYTF. The DNA of the CDR3 is TGCAGCGTCGCCGGGACCAACTATGGCTACACCTTC.

J is TRBJ1-1 and V is TRBV9, with 7 bases matching TRBD1. Trimming cost V 3 bases and J 7 bases; bases outside gene matches: 6. The CDR3 has 13 residues. Looked up from germline, CDR1 is SGDLS and CDR2 is YYNGEE. The CDR3 bases are TGTGCCAGCAGCGCCCGGACAGGCATTGAAGCTTTCTTT. This sequence encodes CASSARTGIEAFF.